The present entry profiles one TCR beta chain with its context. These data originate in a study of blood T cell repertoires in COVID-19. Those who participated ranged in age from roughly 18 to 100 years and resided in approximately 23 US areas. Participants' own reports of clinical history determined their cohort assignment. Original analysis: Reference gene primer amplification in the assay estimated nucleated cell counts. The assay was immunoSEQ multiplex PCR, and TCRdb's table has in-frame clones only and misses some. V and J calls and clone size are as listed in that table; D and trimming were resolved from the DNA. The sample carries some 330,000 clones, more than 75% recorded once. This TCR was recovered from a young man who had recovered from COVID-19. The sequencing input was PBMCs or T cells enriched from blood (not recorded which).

The CDR3 here is CARGRNLQGVPVWGYTF. The CDR3 DNA reads TGTGCCAGGGGCAGAAACTTACAGGGAGTCCCCGTATGGGGCTACACCTTC. This chain connects TRBV25-1 to TRBJ1-2; possibly TRBD1 for D (6 bases). The CDR3 covers 17 residues. Germline loops: CDR1 MGHDK, CDR2 SYGVNS. Trimming left V 9 bases short and J 8 bases short, with 31 bases between.